The present entry profiles one T cell receptor (beta chain) with its context. The sample comes from a study of blood T cell repertoires in COVID-19. Across the study: Some COVID-19 samples were acute and others convalescent; all came from the United States, Italy and Spain.

Produced via immunoSEQ multiplex PCR; TCRdb's table is partial and in-frame only. The sample holds 230,000 or so clones, roughly 90% seen once. The sample taken for sequencing was peripheral blood. The clonotype was recovered from a woman aged 60 to 75 with COVID-19, enrolled during active disease.

CDR3 bases: TGTGCCAGCAGCTTGGTAGGGGAGGATGGCTTTGGCTACACCTTC. Its translation: CASSLVGEDGFGYTF. The chain links TRBV5-6 to TRBJ1-2, with a tentative D call TRBD1 (5 bases). The V gene's germline CDR1 is SGHDT and CDR2 YYEEEE. This CDR3 contains 15 residues. V gave up 0 bases and J gave up 7 bases, with 16 bases separating them.